Sequencing of this T cell receptor beta chain was carried out in a study of T cell repertoires in cytomegalovirus infection. Study background: CMV epitopes that were recently identified and HLA-C-restricted were used alongside well-studied HLA-B-restricted ones. It can be stated that public TCR beta signatures indicated CMV infection as well as a matching HLA type.

TCRdb passed the reads through MiXCR, listing each CDR3 protein once. Of some 900,000 distinct CDR3 sequences listed, roughly 33% were seen once; the top ten hold under 15%. This CDR3 has 17 residues. From germline, CDR1 is MDHEN and CDR2 SYDVKM. Losses at the gene ends were 5 bases for V and 5 bases for J; bases not matched to a gene: 9. Concerning this clonotype: What it binds is not known.

This sequence originates from a human donor in good health (CMV status not recorded). Some clones in this sample may be carry-over from other donors' samples. Sample: cultured CD8+ T cells from PBMCs, taken from culture after CMV antigen stimulation. The J gene is TRBJ2-3, the V gene TRBV28, with TRBD2 matching 14 bases. Here the CDR3 DNA reads TGTGCCAGCAGTACCGGACTAGCGGGGGGTCAGGTAGATACGCAGTATTTT. As protein: CASSTGLAGGQVDTQYF.